What follows are 24 T cell receptor beta chains derived from one specimen sequenced in a study of PD-1 blockade in classical Hodgkin lymphoma. All patients experienced relapse after autologous stem cell transplantation, and brentuximab vedotin exposure was variable. Sequenced by immunoSEQ multiplex PCR; TCRdb stores in-frame clones only, minus some. The table records about 46,000 clones, about three quarters of them present only once. The sample in question was peripheral blood mononuclear cells (PBMCs), obtained at baseline. The receptors shown here come from a human donor with classical Hodgkin lymphoma.

The V call is TRBV7-9, the J call TRBJ2-7; D is possibly TRBD1 or TRBD2 (5 bases each). The V end was cut by 5 bases, the J end by 4 bases, with 15 bases between. This CDR3 spans 14 amino acids. Per germline, CDR1 SEHNR and CDR2 FQNEAQ (reference sequence). The CDR3 spells CASSVGARTYEQYF. In nucleotides, the CDR3 is TGTGCCAGCAGCGTCGGGGCGAGAACGTACGAGCAGTACTTC.

V and J are TRBV9 and TRBJ2-7; D perhaps matches TRBD2 (6 bases). The germline gives CDR1 SGDLS, CDR2 YYNGEE. Trimming took 4 bases from V and 2 from J, leaving 19 bases between them. CDR3 size: 16 residues. Here the CDR3 DNA reads TGTGCCAGCAGCCCAACCTTGCGGGGACCCACCTACGAGCAGTACTTC. This gives the protein CASSPTLRGPTYEQYF.

This clone occurred once. The chain links TRBV12-5 to TRBJ1-2; D possibly corresponds to TRBD1 (6 bases). The CDR3 spans 17 residues. Germline CDR1 LGHNT, CDR2 FRNRAP. Trimming took off 7 bases at V and 4 bases at J, with 25 bases between the two ends. The CDR3 loop is CASANWVPWDKGYGYTF. The CDR3 coding sequence is TGTGCTAGTGCCAACTGGGTCCCTTGGGACAAGGGCTATGGCTACACCTTC.

This clone was picked up a small number of times. V usage is TRBV25-1 and J usage is TRBJ2-1; either TRBD1 or TRBD2 may supply D (5 bases each). Per germline, CDR1 MGHDK and CDR2 SYGVNS. There are 14 residues in the CDR3. Trimming removed 6 bases from V and 3 bases from J, with 12 bases in between. CDR3: CASSRDGYYNEQFF. The CDR3 coding sequence is TGTGCCAGCAGCCGGGACGGCTACTACAATGAGCAGTTCTTC.

This chain uses TRBV28 with TRBJ1-1, with TRBD1 as a possible D gene (6 bases). The CDR3 loop spans 15 amino acids. V lost 6 bases, J lost 1 base, and 15 bases lay in between. Per germline, CDR1 MDHEN and CDR2 SYDVKM. For the CDR3, the DNA is TGTGCCAGCAGCCAACCGGGACACTCGAACACTGAAGCTTTCTTT. This sequence encodes CASSQPGHSNTEAFF.

The chain combines TRBV30 with TRBJ1-1; 7 positions match TRBD1. There are 14 residues in the CDR3. V lost 4 bases, J lost 0 bases, and 5 bases stayed unmatched. CDR1 is GTSNPN, CDR2 SVGIG, per germline (reference sequence). The CDR3 sequence: CAWTWDSLNTEAFF. As DNA, the CDR3 is TGTGCCTGGACCTGGGACAGCCTGAACACTGAAGCTTTCTTT.

The V gene is TRBV27, the J gene TRBJ1-5; D possibly corresponds to TRBD1 (5 bases). The CDR3 spans 16 residues. Germline-derived CDR1 and CDR2 are MNHEY and SMNVEV (reference sequence). Trimming removed 5 bases from V and 0 bases from J, with 14 bases in between. The CDR3 spells CASSPGRQNSNQPQHF. CDR3 sequence (DNA): TGTGCCAGCAGTCCCGGACGACAGAATAGCAATCAGCCCCAGCATTTT.

The chain joins TRBV2 to TRBJ2-1; unclear D gene. The germline V gene has CDR1 SNHLY and CDR2 FYNNEI. The CDR3 has 14 amino acids. V was shortened by 7 bases and J by 7 bases, with 17 bases between the two germline ends. For the CDR3, the DNA is TGTGCCAGCACCCCCGCCCTACCCCCTAATGAGCAGTTCTTC. Its protein is CASTPALPPNEQFF.

This chain uses TRBV5-1 with TRBJ2-7; either TRBD1 or TRBD2 may fit D (5 bases each). From germline, CDR1 is SGHRS and CDR2 YFSETQ. Trimming stripped 1 base from V and 7 bases from J, with 18 bases between. The CDR3 has 15 residues. The CDR3 DNA reads as TGCGCCAGCAGCTTGAGGGACGGGGCTACGAGTGAGCAGTACTTC. The encoded protein is CASSLRDGATSEQYF.

The genes are TRBV30 and TRBJ2-7; D gene uncertain. V shed 2 bases and J shed 1 base, with 9 bases lying between them. Per germline, CDR1 GTSNPN and CDR2 SVGIG (reference sequence). This CDR3 region has 13 residues. The CDR3 spells CAWSLGNSYEQYF. Written as DNA, the CDR3 is TGTGCCTGGAGTTTGGGTAATTCCTACGAGCAGTACTTC.

V is TRBV6-1 and J is TRBJ1-1; the D is unclear. CDR1 and CDR2 from the germline V gene are MNHNS and SASEGT. The V gene lost 2 bases and the J gene lost 4 bases, with 14 bases spanning the gap. The CDR3 totals 15 residues. The DNA for the CDR3 is TGTGCCAGCAGTGAAAATATTGGGATGGCCACTGAAGCTTTCTTT. It codes for CASSENIGMATEAFF.

The chain has TRBV28 and TRBJ1-6, with D hard to call. Trimming shortened V by 4 bases and J by 1 base, and 14 bases separated the two germline ends. This CDR3 has 17 amino acids. Germline-derived CDR1 and CDR2 are MDHEN and SYDVKM. The CDR3 coding sequence is TGTGCCAGCAGTTCCGGGATGTCTAGGTCCTATAATTCACCCCTCCACTTT. This gives the protein CASSSGMSRSYNSPLHF.

The chain has TRBV27 and TRBJ1-6; D gene uncertain. The germline gives CDR1 MNHEY, CDR2 SMNVEV (reference sequence). The V and J ends lost 7 bases and 4 bases respectively, with 14 bases between them. The CDR3 covers 15 residues. For the CDR3, the DNA is TGTGCCAGCAATTTTCTCAGAGATTATAATTCACCCCTCCACTTT. It is translated as CASNFLRDYNSPLHF.

The table lists this clone with a few counts. The chain uses TRBV6-5 and TRBJ1-2, with 10 bases lining up with TRBD1. Germline V gives CDR1 MNHEY, CDR2 SVGAGI. The V gene end was trimmed by 6 bases and the J gene end by 2 bases; junction bases not matched to a gene: 3. The length of the CDR3 is 14 residues. The CDR3 bases are TGTGCCAGCAGGCGACAGGGGGCAAACTATGGCTACACCTTC. Its translation is CASRRQGANYGYTF.

This chain joins TRBV4-1 and TRBJ2-7; D gene uncertain. The CDR3 is 17 residues long. V lost 2 bases, J lost 3 bases, and 20 bases lay in between. Germline assignment: CDR1 MGHRA and CDR2 YSYEKL. CDR3 sequence reads: CASSQSPVVPLGYEQYF. As DNA, the CDR3 is TGCGCCAGCAGCCAATCTCCTGTGGTACCTTTAGGCTACGAGCAGTACTTC.

V and J are TRBV6-5 and TRBJ1-1; TRBD1 is a possible D gene (6 bases). The germline CDR1 and CDR2 sequences are MNHEY and SVGAGI. The length of the CDR3 is 15 residues. The V gene lost 4 bases and the J gene lost 4 bases, with 16 bases spanning the gap. CDR3 loop: CASSSPRRGGTEAFF. CDR3 bases: TGTGCCAGCAGTTCCCCTCGTAGGGGGGGCACTGAAGCTTTCTTT.

V is TRBV2 and J is TRBJ1-6; 10 bases are shared with TRBD1. The CDR3 runs 15 residues. With 7 bases clipped from V and 7 bases from J, the junction kept 7 bases outside the gene matches. Per germline, CDR1 SNHLY and CDR2 FYNNEI. CDR3 amino acids: CASNRDRGFNSPLHF. The CDR3 coding sequence is TGTGCCAGCAATCGGGACAGGGGATTCAATTCACCCCTCCACTTT.

This chain joins TRBV27 and TRBJ2-1, with unresolved D. The CDR3 spans 14 residues. Germline CDR1 and CDR2: MNHEY and SMNVEV (reference sequence). Trimming removed 1 base from V and 8 bases from J, with 12 bases in between. The CDR3 sequence is CASSLLSDDDEQFF. The CDR3 nucleotides are TGTGCCAGCAGTTTATTATCGGATGACGATGAGCAGTTCTTC.

Written as DNA, the CDR3 is TGTGCCATCAGTGGGGGGGACCAAGAGACCCAGTACTTC. Its protein product is CAISGGDQETQYF. The chain links TRBV10-3 to TRBJ2-5, with D possibly matching TRBD2 (6 bases). Germline V gene data show CDR1 as ENHRY and CDR2 as SYGVKD. The CDR3 sequence is 13 residues long. Trimming removed 4 bases at V and 0 bases at J, with 6 bases between.

This clone was seen more than once but under ten times. This chain links TRBV28 with TRBJ2-5; 8 bases line up with TRBD1. V dropped 5 bases and J dropped 4; count of bases not matched to a gene: 9. This CDR3 is 15 amino acids long. Germline loops: CDR1 MDHEN, CDR2 SYDVKM. The CDR3 DNA sequence: TGTGCCAGCAGTCCGTCGAGGACAGGGCGAGAGACCCAGTACTTC. Translation: CASSPSRTGRETQYF.

The gene calls are TRBV27 and TRBJ1-1; possibly TRBD1 for D (5 bases). The CDR3 spans 12 residues. The V end was cut by 5 bases, the J end by 5 bases, with 9 bases between. Germline-derived CDR1 and CDR2 are MNHEY and SMNVEV (reference sequence). Here the CDR3 DNA reads TGTGCCAGCAGTCCTGGGGGGACTGAAGCTTTCTTT. Protein sequence: CASSPGGTEAFF.

The V gene is TRBV27, the J gene TRBJ2-5; 9 nucleotides line up with TRBD2. J was trimmed by 6 bases and V by 4 bases; bases with no gene match: 3. CDR3 size: 13 residues. Germline CDR1 and CDR2: MNHEY and SMNVEV (reference sequence). CDR3 loop: CASSSAGGKTQYF. The CDR3 bases are TGTGCCAGCAGTTCCGCGGGGGGGAAGACCCAGTACTTC.

V is TRBV2 and J is TRBJ1-2, with 7 nucleotides matching TRBD1. The CDR3 contains 14 residues. Germline CDR1 and CDR2: SNHLY and FYNNEI. V shed 4 bases, J shed 0 bases, and the junction held 2 bases outside the gene matches. The CDR3 nucleotides are TGTGCCAGCAGTGCGGGGACAGCTAACTATGGCTACACCTTC. Translated: CASSAGTANYGYTF.

The rearrangement uses TRBV5-1 and TRBJ1-6; 7 positions agree with TRBD1. This CDR3 spans 14 amino acids. Trimming removed 1 base from V and 7 bases from J; junction bases left unmatched: 2. From germline, CDR1 is SGHRS and CDR2 YFSETQ. The CDR3 reads CASSLTGANSPLHF. CDR3 nucleotides: TGCGCCAGCAGCTTGACAGGGGCGAATTCACCCCTCCACTTT.